This T cell receptor (beta chain) stems from a study of T cell responses to AZD1222 COVID-19 vaccine. Produced via immunoSEQ multiplex PCR; TCRdb's table is partial and in-frame only. This sample has 180,000 or so clones, with about 95% found just once. Germline V gene data show CDR1 as LGHDT and CDR2 as YNNKEL (reference sequence). This CDR3 has 18 amino acids. V shed 0 bases, J shed 6 bases, and the junction held 15 bases outside the gene matches. The study's findings and limits: Baseline seropositivity occurred in only six AZD1222 recipients.

On this clone itself: The antigen remains undetermined.

The sequence was collected from an adult in good health. The genes are TRBV3-1 (or the pseudogene TRBV3-2) and TRBJ2-3; 7 bases map to TRBD2. The sample was peripheral blood, taken on day 0 of AZD1222 vaccination. DNA of the CDR3: TGTGCCAGCAGCCAAGATCTCCCCCCCCGGGAGGCCCCGGATACGCAGTATTTT. This gives the protein CASSQDLPPREAPDTQYF.